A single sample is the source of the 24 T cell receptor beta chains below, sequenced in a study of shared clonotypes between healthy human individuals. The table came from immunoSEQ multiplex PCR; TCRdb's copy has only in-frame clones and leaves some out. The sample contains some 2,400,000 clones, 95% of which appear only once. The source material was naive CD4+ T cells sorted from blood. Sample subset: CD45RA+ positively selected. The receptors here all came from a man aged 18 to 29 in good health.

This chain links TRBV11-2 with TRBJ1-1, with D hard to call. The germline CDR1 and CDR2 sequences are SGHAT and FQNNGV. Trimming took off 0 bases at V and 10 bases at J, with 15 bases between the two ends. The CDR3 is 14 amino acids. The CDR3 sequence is CASSLDRSATRAFF. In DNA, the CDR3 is TGTGCCAGCAGCTTAGATCGTTCCGCGACAAGAGCTTTCTTT.

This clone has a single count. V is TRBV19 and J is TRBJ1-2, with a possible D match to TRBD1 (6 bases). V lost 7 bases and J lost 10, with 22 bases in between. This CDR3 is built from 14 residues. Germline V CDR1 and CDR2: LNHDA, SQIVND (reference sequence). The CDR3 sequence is CASTRLGADGIYTF. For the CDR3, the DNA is TGTGCCAGTACCAGACTGGGGGCGGATGGGATCTACACCTTC.

In DNA, the CDR3 is TGTGCCAGCACCCCTTGGGGGAGGGCCCACGAGCAGTACTTC. Its translation is CASTPWGRAHEQYF. The chain recombines TRBV13 with TRBJ2-7; TRBD2 agrees at 7 bases. The CDR3 is made up of 14 amino acids. The junction had 11 bases not matched to a gene; V was cut back by 7 bases and J by 5 bases. Germline V lookup: CDR1 PRHDT, CDR2 FYEKMQ (reference sequence).

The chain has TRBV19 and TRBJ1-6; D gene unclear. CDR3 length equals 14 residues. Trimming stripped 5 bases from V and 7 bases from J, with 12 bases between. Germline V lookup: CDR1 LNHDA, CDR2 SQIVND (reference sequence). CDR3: CASSPEVRNSPLHF. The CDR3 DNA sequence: TGTGCCAGTAGTCCTGAGGTTCGCAATTCACCCCTCCACTTT.

CDR3 in DNA: TGCGCCAGCAGCCAAGAGGGGCTGGCAGGGGCTGGAAACACCATATATTTT. Its protein is CASSQEGLAGAGNTIYF. V is TRBV4-3 and J is TRBJ1-3; D is possibly TRBD1 (6 bases). Between the trimmed V and J ends, which lost 0 bases and 2 bases, there was a span of 14 bases. The CDR3 contains 17 residues. In germline, CDR1 is LGHNA, CDR2 YSLEER.

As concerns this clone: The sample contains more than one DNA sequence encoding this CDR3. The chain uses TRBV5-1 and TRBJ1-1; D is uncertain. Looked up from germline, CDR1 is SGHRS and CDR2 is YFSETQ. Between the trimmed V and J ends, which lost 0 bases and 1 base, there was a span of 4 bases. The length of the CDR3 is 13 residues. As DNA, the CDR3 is TGCGCCAGCAGCTTGGTTCGGAACACTGAAGCTTTCTTT. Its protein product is CASSLVRNTEAFF.

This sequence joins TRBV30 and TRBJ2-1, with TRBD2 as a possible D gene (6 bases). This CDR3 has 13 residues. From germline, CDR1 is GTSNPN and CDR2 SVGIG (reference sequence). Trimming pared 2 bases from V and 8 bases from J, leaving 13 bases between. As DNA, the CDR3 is TGTGCCTGGAGTAGGGACTTCATCGATGAGCAGTTCTTC. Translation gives CAWSRDFIDEQFF.

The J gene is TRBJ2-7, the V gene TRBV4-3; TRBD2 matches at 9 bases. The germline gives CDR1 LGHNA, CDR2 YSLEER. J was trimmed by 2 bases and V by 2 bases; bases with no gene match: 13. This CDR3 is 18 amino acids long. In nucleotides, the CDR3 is TGCGCCAGCAGCCAAACCCAAATTAAAGCGGGAGGAACCTACGAGCAGTACTTC. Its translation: CASSQTQIKAGGTYEQYF.

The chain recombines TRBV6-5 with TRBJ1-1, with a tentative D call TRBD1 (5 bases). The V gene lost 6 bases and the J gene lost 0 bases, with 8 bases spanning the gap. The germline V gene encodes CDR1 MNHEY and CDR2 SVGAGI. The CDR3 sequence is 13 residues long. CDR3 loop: CASRGELNTEAFF. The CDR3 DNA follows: TGTGCCAGCAGGGGGGAGTTGAACACTGAAGCTTTCTTT.

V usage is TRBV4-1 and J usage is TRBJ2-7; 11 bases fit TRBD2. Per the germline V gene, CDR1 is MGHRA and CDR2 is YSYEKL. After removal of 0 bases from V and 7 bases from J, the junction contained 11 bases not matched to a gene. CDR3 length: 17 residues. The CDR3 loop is CASSQDLSLAGEEEQYF. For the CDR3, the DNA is TGCGCCAGCAGCCAAGACCTATCACTAGCGGGAGAAGAAGAGCAGTACTTC.

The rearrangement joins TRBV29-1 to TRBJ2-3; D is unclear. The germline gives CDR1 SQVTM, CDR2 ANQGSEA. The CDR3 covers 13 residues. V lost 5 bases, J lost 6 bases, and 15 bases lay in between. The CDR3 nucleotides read TGCAGCGTTCGCGACGTAGGCCTTGATACGCAGTATTTT. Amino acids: CSVRDVGLDTQYF.

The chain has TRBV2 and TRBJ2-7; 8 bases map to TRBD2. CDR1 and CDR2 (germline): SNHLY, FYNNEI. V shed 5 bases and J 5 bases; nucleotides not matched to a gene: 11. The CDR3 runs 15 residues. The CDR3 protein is CASSRSGVMKNEQYF. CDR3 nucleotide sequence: TGTGCCAGCAGTCGTAGCGGGGTTATGAAAAACGAGCAGTACTTC.

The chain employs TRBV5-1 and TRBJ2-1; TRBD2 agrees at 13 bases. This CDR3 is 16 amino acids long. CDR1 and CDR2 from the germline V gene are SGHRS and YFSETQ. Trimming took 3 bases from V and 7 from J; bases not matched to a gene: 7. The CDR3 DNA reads TGCGCCAGCAGCTCCGGACTAGCGGGAGTGGGGAATGAGCAGTTCTTC. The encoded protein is CASSSGLAGVGNEQFF.

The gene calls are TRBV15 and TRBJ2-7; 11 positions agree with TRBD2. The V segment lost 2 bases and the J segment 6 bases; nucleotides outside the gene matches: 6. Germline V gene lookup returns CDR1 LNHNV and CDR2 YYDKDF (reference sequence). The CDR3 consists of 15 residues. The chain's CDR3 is CATSRWTSGSPEQYF. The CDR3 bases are TGTGCCACCAGCAGATGGACTAGCGGGTCGCCCGAGCAGTACTTC.

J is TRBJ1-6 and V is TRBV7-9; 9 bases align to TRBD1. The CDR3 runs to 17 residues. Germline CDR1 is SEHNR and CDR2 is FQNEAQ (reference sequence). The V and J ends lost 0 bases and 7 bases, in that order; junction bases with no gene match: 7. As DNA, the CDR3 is TGTGCCAGCAGCTTAGCCTGGACAGGGGCTACGAATTCACCCCTCCACTTT. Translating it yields CASSLAWTGATNSPLHF.

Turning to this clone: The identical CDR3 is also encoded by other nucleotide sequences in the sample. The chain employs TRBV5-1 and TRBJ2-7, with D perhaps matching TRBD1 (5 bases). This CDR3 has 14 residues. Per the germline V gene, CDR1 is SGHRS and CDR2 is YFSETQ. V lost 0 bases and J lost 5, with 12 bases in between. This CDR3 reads CASSLVQGSHEQYF. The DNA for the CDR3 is TGCGCCAGCAGCTTGGTTCAGGGATCCCACGAGCAGTACTTC.

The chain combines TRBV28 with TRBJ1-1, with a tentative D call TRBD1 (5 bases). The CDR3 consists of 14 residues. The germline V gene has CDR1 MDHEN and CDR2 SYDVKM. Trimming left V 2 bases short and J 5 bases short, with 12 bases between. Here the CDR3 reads CASSLQGVRTEAFF. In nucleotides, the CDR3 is TGTGCCAGCAGTTTACAAGGGGTGCGGACTGAAGCTTTCTTT.

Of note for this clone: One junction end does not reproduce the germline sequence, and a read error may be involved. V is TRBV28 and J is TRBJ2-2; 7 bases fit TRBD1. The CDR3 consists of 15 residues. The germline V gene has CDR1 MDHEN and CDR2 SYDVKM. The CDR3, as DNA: TGTGCCAGCAGCCCGGCGGACAGGAACGCCGGGGAGCTGTTTTTT. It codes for CASSPADRNAGELFF.

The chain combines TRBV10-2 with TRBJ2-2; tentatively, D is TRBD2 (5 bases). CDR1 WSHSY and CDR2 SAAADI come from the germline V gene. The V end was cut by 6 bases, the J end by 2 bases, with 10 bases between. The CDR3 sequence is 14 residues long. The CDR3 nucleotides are TGCGCCAGCAGCGATAGCGTTAACACCGGGGAGCTGTTTTTT. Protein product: CASSDSVNTGELFF.

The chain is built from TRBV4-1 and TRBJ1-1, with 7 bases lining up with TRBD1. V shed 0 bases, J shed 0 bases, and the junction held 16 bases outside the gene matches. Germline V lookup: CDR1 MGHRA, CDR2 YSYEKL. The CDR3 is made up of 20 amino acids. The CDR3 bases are TGCGCCAGCAGCCAAGAACGGCAATCCGGGACAGCTCTTTTGAACACTGAAGCTTTCTTT. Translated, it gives CASSQERQSGTALLNTEAFF.

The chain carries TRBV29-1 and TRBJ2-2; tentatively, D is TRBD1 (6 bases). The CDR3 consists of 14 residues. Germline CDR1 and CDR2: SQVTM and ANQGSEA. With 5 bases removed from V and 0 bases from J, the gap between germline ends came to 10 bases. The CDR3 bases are TGCAGCGTTCGGGACACATCGAACACCGGGGAGCTGTTTTTT. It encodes CSVRDTSNTGELFF.

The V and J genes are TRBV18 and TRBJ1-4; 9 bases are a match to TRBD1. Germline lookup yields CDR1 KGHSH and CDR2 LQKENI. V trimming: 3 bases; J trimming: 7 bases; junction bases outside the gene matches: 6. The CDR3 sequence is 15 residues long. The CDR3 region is CASSPMTGGSEKLFF. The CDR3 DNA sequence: TGTGCCAGCTCACCGATGACAGGGGGGAGTGAAAAACTGTTTTTT.

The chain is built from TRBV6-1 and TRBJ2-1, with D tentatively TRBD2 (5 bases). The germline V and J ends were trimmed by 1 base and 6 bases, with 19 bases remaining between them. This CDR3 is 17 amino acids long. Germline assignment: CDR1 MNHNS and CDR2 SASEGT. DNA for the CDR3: TGTGCCAGCAGTGAAGTTGAGGGATCCTATCGGACCAATGAGCAGTTCTTC. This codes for CASSEVEGSYRTNEQFF.

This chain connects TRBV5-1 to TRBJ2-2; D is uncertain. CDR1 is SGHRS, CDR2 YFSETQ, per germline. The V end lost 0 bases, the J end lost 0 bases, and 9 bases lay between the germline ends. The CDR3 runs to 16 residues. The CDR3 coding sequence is TGCGCCAGCAGCTTGGCCTTTCAGACGAACACCGGGGAGCTGTTTTTT. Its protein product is CASSLAFQTNTGELFF.